Below are 19 T cell receptor beta chains sequenced from a single sample in a study of cytomegalovirus exposure and HLA in healthy donors. Assay: immunoSEQ multiplex PCR; the TCRdb copy retains only in-frame clones and omits some. The repertoire includes 200,000 to 300,000 clones, 90% of them detected once, and approximately 3.1% sits in the top ten. Material for sequencing was PBMCs. Receptors were obtained from a woman aged 25 to 45 in good health and CMV-seronegative.

The J gene is TRBJ2-3, the V gene TRBV29-1, with TRBD2 matching 10 bases. The length of the CDR3 is 16 residues. The J segment lost 3 bases and the V segment lost 6 bases, leaving 12 bases of the junction unmatched. Germline assignment: CDR1 SQVTM and CDR2 ANQGSEA. The DNA of the CDR3 is TGCAGCGTAAGCGGGAGGGCCGACTTAGCAACAGATACGCAGTATTTT. Its translation: CSVSGRADLATDTQYF.

This CDR3 reads CASTAAYTGELFF. DNA for the CDR3: TGTGCTAGTACGGCGGCATACACCGGGGAGCTGTTTTTT. The gene calls are TRBV12-5 and TRBJ2-2, with no clear D. Germline assignment: CDR1 LGHNT and CDR2 FRNRAP. CDR3 length equals 13 residues. V was clipped by 8 bases and J by 3 bases, with 10 bases between them.

The CDR3 loop reads CASSARAQSFRNQPQHF. CDR3 DNA sequence: TGTGCCAGCAGCGCGCGGGCCCAGAGTTTTCGCAATCAGCCCCAGCATTTT. The chain uses TRBV5-6 and TRBJ1-5; D is unclear. CDR3 length: 17 amino acids. V was pared by 4 bases and J by 2 bases, with 19 bases between. Per germline, CDR1 SGHDT and CDR2 YYEEEE.

The chain recombines TRBV7-7 with TRBJ2-7; the D gene is possibly TRBD2 (5 bases). Trimming removed 0 bases from V and 5 bases from J, with 11 bases in between. This CDR3 has 14 residues. Per the germline V gene, CDR1 is SSHAT and CDR2 is FNYEAQ (reference sequence). The DNA of the CDR3 is TGTGCCAGCAGCTTAGCTTACGGGAAGGACGAGCAGTACTTC. Its protein product is CASSLAYGKDEQYF. The full variable domain, its missing parts supplied by reference TRBV7-7 and TRBJ2-7, is GAGVSQSPRYKVTKRGQDVTLRCDPISSHATLYWYQQALGQGPEFLTYFNYEAQPDKSGLPSDRFSAERPEGSISTLTIQRTEQRDSAMYRCASSLAYGKDEQYFGPGTRLTVT.

The chain links TRBV15 to TRBJ2-2; D is possibly TRBD1 (6 bases). Between the trimmed V and J ends, which lost 1 base and 7 bases, there was a span of 10 bases. The CDR3 has 14 amino acids. Per germline, CDR1 LNHNV and CDR2 YYDKDF (reference sequence). CDR3: CATSRAGVHGELFF. Here the CDR3 DNA reads TGTGCCACCAGCAGAGCAGGGGTCCACGGGGAGCTGTTTTTT.

This rearrangement joins TRBV4-1 to TRBJ2-7; 10 nucleotides line up with TRBD2. The CDR3 runs 18 residues. The trim removed 4 bases at V and 3 bases at J, leaving 15 bases unmatched. The germline V gene encodes CDR1 MGHRA and CDR2 YSYEKL. The DNA for the CDR3 is TGCGCCAGCAGCCGCGGACCGCTAGCGGGAGAAGGGGTCTACGAGCAGTACTTC. Amino acid sequence: CASSRGPLAGEGVYEQYF.

The V gene is TRBV19, the J gene TRBJ2-1, with D tentatively TRBD1 (6 bases). Trimming removed 6 bases from V and 3 bases from J, with 15 bases in between. This CDR3 is 15 amino acids long. CDR1 LNHDA and CDR2 SQIVND come from the germline V gene (reference sequence). This CDR3 is CASSRTVTSYNEQFF. CDR3 coding DNA: TGTGCCAGTAGCAGGACAGTAACTAGCTACAATGAGCAGTTCTTC.

This clone occurred once. The V call is TRBV7-8, the J call TRBJ2-1, with D possibly TRBD2 on 6 matching bases. The CDR3 has 15 residues. From germline, CDR1 is SGHVS and CDR2 FQNEAQ. Deletions cut 7 bases from V and 0 bases from J, with 13 bases between. In DNA, the CDR3 is TGTGCCAGCACCCCGGACGGGAGCTCCTACAATGAGCAGTTCTTC. Residues: CASTPDGSSYNEQFF.

V gene TRBV28 combines with J gene TRBJ2-5; possibly TRBD1 or TRBD2 for D (6 bases each). Trimming stripped 7 bases from V and 5 bases from J, with 20 bases between. CDR1 is MDHEN, CDR2 SYDVKM, per germline. This CDR3 is 15 amino acids long. CDR3 sequence (DNA): TGTGCCAGCACCTTAAGGTGGGGGGCTAGGGAGACCCAGTACTTC. It encodes CASTLRWGARETQYF.

This chain uses TRBV7-6 with TRBJ2-6, with D hard to call. The CDR3 runs 13 residues. Looked up from germline, CDR1 is SGHVS and CDR2 is FNYEAQ. V was pared by 7 bases and J by 5 bases, with 9 bases between. The CDR3 is CASKSLRANVLTF. The CDR3, as DNA: TGTGCCAGCAAGTCTCTGAGGGCCAACGTCCTGACTTTC.

This chain uses TRBV19 with TRBJ1-5; TRBD1 might be the D (6 bases). The V end was cut by 3 bases, the J end by 3 bases, with 12 bases between. Germline V lookup: CDR1 LNHDA, CDR2 SQIVND (reference sequence). This CDR3 has 15 residues. CDR3 region: CASSINRVANQPQHF. The CDR3 DNA is TGTGCCAGTAGTATCAACAGGGTGGCCAATCAGCCCCAGCATTTT.

J is TRBJ2-7 and V is TRBV7-2; the D is unclear. The germline V and J ends were trimmed by 1 base and 0 bases, with 10 bases remaining between them. CDR3 size: 15 residues. CDR1 and CDR2 from the germline V gene are SGHTA and FQGNSA. CDR3 protein: CASSLVAQSSYEQYF. CDR3 bases: TGTGCCAGCAGCTTAGTGGCCCAAAGCTCCTACGAGCAGTACTTC.

This chain links TRBV7-6 with TRBJ2-7; 8 nucleotides agree with TRBD2. Germline V gives CDR1 SGHVS, CDR2 FNYEAQ. J gave up 9 bases and V 4 bases, and 17 bases lay outside the gene matches. CDR3 length equals 16 residues. The DNA of the CDR3 is TGTGCCAGCAGCTCGGGATTTAGCGGGAAGAGCGGGGGGCAGTACTTC. Amino acid sequence: CASSSGFSGKSGGQYF.

V is TRBV29-1 and J is TRBJ2-3; D ambiguous. The V gene lost 5 bases and the J gene lost 6 bases, with 18 bases spanning the gap. The CDR3 consists of 14 residues. In germline, CDR1 is SQVTM, CDR2 ANQGSEA. As DNA, the CDR3 is TGCAGCGTTCACGGGTCCGGCCATGGGGATACGCAGTATTTT. It codes for CSVHGSGHGDTQYF.

This clone was observed a single time. CDR3 region: CASSPQGHYGYTF. The CDR3 nucleotides read TGTGCCAGCAGTCCCCAGGGGCACTATGGCTACACCTTC. This chain links TRBV27 with TRBJ1-2; D perhaps matches TRBD1 (6 bases). The germline gives CDR1 MNHEY, CDR2 SMNVEV (reference sequence). The CDR3 is made up of 13 amino acids. Trimming stripped 5 bases from V and 3 bases from J, with 10 bases between.

This clone has just one count. The V and J genes are TRBV7-2 and TRBJ2-7, with D perhaps TRBD1 (7 bases). The germline CDR1 and CDR2 sequences are SGHTA and FQGNSA. This CDR3 has 12 residues. V lost 5 bases to trimming and J lost 6 bases, with 11 bases between them. CDR3 region: CASSIQGGEQYF. The CDR3 coding sequence is TGTGCCAGCAGCATCCAGGGGGGCGAGCAGTACTTC.

This clone was recorded once. The rearrangement joins TRBV11-3 to TRBJ2-7; TRBD2 matches 11 bases. V was pared by 5 bases and J by 1 base, with 4 bases of the junction left unmatched. From germline, CDR1 is SGHNT and CDR2 YENEEA. This CDR3 spans 15 amino acids. The CDR3: CASSTGLAVSYEQYF. For the CDR3, the DNA is TGTGCCAGCAGCACGGGACTAGCGGTTTCCTACGAGCAGTACTTC.

The CDR3 DNA sequence: TGCGCCAGCAGCCAAAGGGCCCTCGGGACTTCCGAGCAGTACTTC. It encodes CASSQRALGTSEQYF. The chain is built from TRBV4-3 and TRBJ2-7, with a weak D call TRBD2 (6 bases). The V gene's germline CDR1 is LGHNA and CDR2 YSLEER. V dropped 2 bases and J dropped 6 bases, with 17 bases sitting between them. The CDR3 has 15 residues.

There are a few counts of this clone. The rearrangement uses TRBV14 and TRBJ2-5, with 8 bases lining up with TRBD2. Germline V CDR1 and CDR2: SGHDN, FVKESK. V was pared by 4 bases and J by 7 bases, with 8 bases of the junction left unmatched. The CDR3 extends over 14 amino acids. The DNA for the CDR3 is TGTGCCAGCAGCCCAGTAGCGGGATTATGGACCCAGTACTTC. Protein: CASSPVAGLWTQYF.